The 16 T cell receptor beta chains in this list originate from one sample, sequenced in a study of CD8 T cells in ankylosing spondylitis (dated by TCRdb to 2016 to 2017). The library was built by means of 5' RACE. Sequencer: Illumina HiSeq 2500. Using fastp at Q25 and MiXCR, TCRdb reprocessed the public reads and kept productive beta chains. Identical CDR3 proteins give one entry, which carries the most common genes and DNA. In all, the sample holds around 250,000 distinct CDR3 sequences, and roughly 32% of those were seen once. The ten largest clones take up around 4.2% of the sample. The sequencing input was blood, either unsorted or a sorted T cell fraction (not recorded which). The source is a male donor with ankylosing spondylitis or in good health (not recorded which).

A few counts support this clonotype. The chain couples TRBV5-1 to TRBJ2-7; D remains unclear. This CDR3 comprises 13 residues. Between the trimmed V and J ends, which lost 8 bases and 3 bases, there was a span of 15 bases. CDR1 is SGHRS, CDR2 YFSETQ, per germline. The CDR3 loop is CARCPVRVYEQYF. The CDR3 DNA is TGCGCCAGGTGCCCGGTAAGGGTCTACGAGCAGTACTTC.

This sequence joins TRBV12-3 or TRBV12-4 and TRBJ1-5; D gene uncertain. This CDR3 contains 12 residues. Between the trimmed V and J ends, which lost 5 bases and 7 bases, there was a span of 9 bases. CDR3 sequence (DNA): TGTGCCAGCAGTCCGTTTGGGCAGCCCCAGCATTTT. This translates into CASSPFGQPQHF.

Of note for this clonotype: Mismatch with germline at one junction end may stem from a read error. The chain uses TRBV20-1 and TRBJ2-6; D is possibly TRBD2 (5 bases). The germline CDR1 and CDR2 sequences are DFQATT and SNEGSKA (reference sequence). The CDR3 loop spans 17 amino acids. The CDR3 DNA reads as TGCTGTGCTAGAGTTGACAAGGAGCGGACTGGGGCCAACGTCCTGACTTTC. This sequence encodes CCARVDKERTGANVLTF.

This clonotype was observed at least ten times. The chain combines TRBV6-5 with TRBJ1-2, with D uncertain. The CDR3 runs to 13 residues. Germline V gene lookup returns CDR1 MNHEY and CDR2 SVGAGI. Trimming took 2 bases from V and 6 from J, leaving 10 bases between them. CDR3 nucleotides: TGTGCCAGCAGTTACGGGCAGGTTGATGGCTACACCTTC. This gives the protein CASSYGQVDGYTF.

In its sample, this clonotype was seen many times. The genes are TRBV20-1 and TRBJ1-4, with a tentative D call TRBD1 (5 bases). The germline V gene encodes CDR1 DFQATT and CDR2 SNEGSKA (reference sequence). The CDR3 length is 15 residues. Trimming took off 3 bases at V and 6 bases at J, with 17 bases between the two ends. CDR3 amino acids: CSASDLRALDEKLFF. The CDR3 region has the DNA TGCAGTGCTAGTGACCTCAGGGCGCTGGATGAAAAACTGTTTTTT.

The CDR3 DNA is TGTGCCAGCAGCCCTAGGGCCAGCTACTATGGCTACACCTTC. Amino acids: CASSPRASYYGYTF. The V call is TRBV12-3 or TRBV12-4, the J call TRBJ1-2; D unresolved. Trimming left V 6 bases short and J 3 bases short, with 14 bases between. The CDR3 extends over 14 amino acids.

The rearrangement links TRBV12-3 or TRBV12-4 to TRBJ2-5; 11 nucleotides agree with TRBD1. The CDR3 is made up of 15 amino acids. With V trimmed by 5 bases and J by 3 bases, 5 bases remained unmatched. The CDR3 coding sequence is TGTGCCAGCAGTCCCGGACAGGGGGCTGAAGAGACCCAGTACTTC. Translating gives CASSPGQGAEETQYF.

This clonotype was seen more than once but under ten times. The chain carries TRBV4-2 and TRBJ2-1, with a tentative D call TRBD2 (6 bases). The CDR3 runs to 14 residues. The germline gives CDR1 LGHNA, CDR2 YNFKEQ. V dropped 4 bases and J dropped 8 bases, with 15 bases sitting between them. The CDR3 bases are TGTGCCAGCAGCCGGGAGGACGGCGGCTATGAGCAGTTCTTC. As protein: CASSREDGGYEQFF.

This clonotype was seen more than once but under ten times. The chain has TRBV5-1 and TRBJ2-3; tentatively, D is TRBD2 (5 bases). Germline assignment: CDR1 SGHRS and CDR2 YFSETQ. CDR3 length equals 15 residues. Trimming removed 1 base from V and 3 bases from J, with 12 bases in between. The CDR3 reads CASSLKRMVTDTQYF. CDR3 in DNA: TGCGCCAGCAGCTTGAAGCGGATGGTTACAGATACGCAGTATTTT. Drawing the rest from reference TRBV5-1 and TRBJ2-3, the complete variable domain is KAGVTQTPRYLIKTRGQQVTLSCSPISGHRSVSWYQQTPGQGLQFLFEYFSETQRNKGNFPGRFSGRQFSNSRSEMNVSTLELGDSALYLCASSLKRMVTDTQYFGPGTRLTVL.

V and J are TRBV5-1 and TRBJ2-5; D possibly corresponds to TRBD2 (5 bases). CDR3 length: 15 residues. Trimming removed 2 bases at V and 1 base at J, with 12 bases between. Germline-derived CDR1 and CDR2 are SGHRS and YFSETQ. CDR3 bases: TGCGCCAGCAGCTTCGCTAGCTCCAGCCAAGAGACCCAGTACTTC. Protein: CASSFASSSQETQYF.

This chain links TRBV15 with TRBJ1-6; possible D gene TRBD1, 6 bases. Trimming took 4 bases from V and 9 from J, leaving 13 bases between them. Germline V CDR1 and CDR2: LNHNV, YYDKDF (reference sequence). The CDR3 has 14 amino acids. In nucleotides, the CDR3 is TGTGCCACCAGCACAGCAGGGGCGGGTTCACCCCTCCACTTT. Protein product: CATSTAGAGSPLHF.

V and J are TRBV24-1 and TRBJ2-1; a possible D gene is TRBD1 (6 bases). This CDR3 comprises 17 residues. Germline lookup yields CDR1 KGHDR and CDR2 SFDVKD. V lost 4 bases and J 1 base, leaving 16 bases between the germline ends. CDR3 loop: CATSDPGQPDSYNEQFF. In nucleotides, the CDR3 is TGTGCCACCAGTGACCCGGGACAACCAGATTCCTACAATGAGCAGTTCTTC.

The chain is built from TRBV29-1 and TRBJ1-1; the D is unclear. Germline CDR1 SQVTM, CDR2 ANQGSEA. With 5 bases removed from V and 1 base from J, the gap between germline ends came to 8 bases. The CDR3 is made up of 12 amino acids. The CDR3 bases are TGCAGCGTTACGGGTGCGAACACTGAAGCTTTCTTT. Translated: CSVTGANTEAFF.

The table lists this clonotype with a few counts. V gene TRBV11-1 combines with J gene TRBJ2-3, with D perhaps TRBD2 (5 bases). Trimming stripped 5 bases from V and 2 bases from J, with 23 bases between. The germline CDR1 and CDR2 sequences are SGHAT and FQDESV (reference sequence). This CDR3 contains 18 residues. CDR3 coding DNA: TGTGCCAGCAGCGCAACAACCCTAGGGAGATCTATCACAGATACGCAGTATTTT. This encodes CASSATTLGRSITDTQYF.

The rearrangement joins TRBV12-3 or TRBV12-4 to TRBJ2-1, with 7 bases fitting TRBD1. Trimming took 3 bases from V and 4 from J; bases not matched to a gene: 3. This CDR3 region has 14 residues. In DNA form, the CDR3 reads TGTGCCAGCAGTTTGGACAGGAATTACAATGAGCAGTTCTTC. This encodes CASSLDRNYNEQFF.

The chain carries TRBV9 and TRBJ2-1, with 10 bases identical to TRBD2. J gave up 4 bases and V 0 bases, and 1 base lay outside the gene matches. Germline loops: CDR1 SGDLS, CDR2 YYNGEE. This CDR3 comprises 15 residues. DNA of the CDR3: TGTGCCAGCAGCGTAGAAGCGGGGGGGTACAATGAGCAGTTCTTC. Its protein is CASSVEAGGYNEQFF.